This T cell receptor beta chain was captured in a study of identical twins. This clonotype came up a few times. Its cognate antigen is unknown. Broader study findings: It was out-of-frame TCR alpha sharing in monozygotic twins that models underestimated.

cDNA molecules carried unique molecular identifiers, and template switching added a universal primer site. In TCRdb, the 5' RACE reads were re-called with MiXCR into one record per CDR3 protein. The profile shows over 600,000 distinct CDR3 sequences, 20% to 25% of them singletons. Germline CDR1 reads SQVTM; CDR2 reads ANQGSEA. V dropped 8 bases and J dropped 9 bases, with 14 bases sitting between them. The CDR3 contains 11 residues. The sample was also linked to a second study, of T cells expressing NK-cell markers. Turning to that study: CD8+ T cells in roughly six donors included dominant NKG2C+ clonotypes at roughly 1.0-8%.

This clonotype was obtained from a woman aged 18 to 35 in good health. Sequencing was carried out using PBMCs. This chain links TRBV29-1 with TRBJ2-1; a possible D gene is TRBD1 (5 bases). DNA for the CDR3: TGCAGCCTCAGAAGGGGAACTGAGCAGTTCTTC. Translation gives CSLRRGTEQFF.